The source of this TCR beta chain is a study of blood T cell repertoires in COVID-19. About the study: Donors in the United States, Italy and Spain gave samples during acute or convalescent COVID-19. PBMCs, B-cell-depleted T cells, or T cells provided the cDNA or gDNA that made up the material.

Note on this clone: Other DNA sequences in the sample encode the same CDR3.

Unmatched junction bases numbered 5, after V lost 3 bases and J lost 6 bases. CDR1 and CDR2 from the germline V gene are SGHAT and FQNNGV. The CDR3 sequence is 14 residues long. Per the original data handling: Reference gene primer amplification in the assay estimated nucleated cell counts. Data came from immunoSEQ multiplex PCR; TCRdb stores just in-frame clones and leaves some out. D and trimming were read from the DNA, whereas the V and J calls and clone size are those reported in that table. The sample records 150,000 to 200,000 clones, roughly 80% being singletons. What was sequenced was peripheral blood. The TCR sequence derives from an elderly woman with acute or convalescent COVID-19. The gene calls are TRBV11-2 and TRBJ1-2; 9 positions agree with TRBD1. Here the CDR3 DNA reads TGTGCCAGCAGCTTGGACCGGACAGGGGATGGCTACACCTTC. Amino acid sequence: CASSLDRTGDGYTF.